This T cell receptor (beta chain) stems from a study of blood T cell repertoires in COVID-19. As for the study in general: The cDNA or gDNA used as material had been derived from T cells, B-cell-depleted T cells, or PBMCs.

Profiled with immunoSEQ multiplex PCR; TCRdb holds only in-frame clones, not every one. The sample records 50,000 to 70,000 clones, under 85% being singletons. The sequence came from a man aged 55 to 70 with acute or convalescent COVID-19. The specimen sequenced was peripheral blood.

CDR3 amino acids: CASSVGIGDEAFF. The CDR3, as DNA: TGTGCCAGCAGTGTTGGCATAGGGGATGAAGCTTTCTTT. This sequence joins TRBV2 and TRBJ1-1; maybe TRBD1 (5 bases). This CDR3 has 13 residues. The V gene lost 4 bases and the J gene lost 7 bases, with 13 bases spanning the gap. From germline, CDR1 is SNHLY and CDR2 FYNNEI.